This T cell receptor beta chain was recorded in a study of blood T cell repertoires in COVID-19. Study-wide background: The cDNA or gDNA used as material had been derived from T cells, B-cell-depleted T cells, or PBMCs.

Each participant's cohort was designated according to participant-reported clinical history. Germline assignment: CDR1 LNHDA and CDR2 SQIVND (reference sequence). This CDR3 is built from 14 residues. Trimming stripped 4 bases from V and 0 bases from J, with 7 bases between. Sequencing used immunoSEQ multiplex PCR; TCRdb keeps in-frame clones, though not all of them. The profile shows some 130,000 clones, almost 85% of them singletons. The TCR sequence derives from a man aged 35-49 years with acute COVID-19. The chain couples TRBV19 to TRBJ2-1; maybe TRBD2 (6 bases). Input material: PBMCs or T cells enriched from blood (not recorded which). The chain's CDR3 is CASSKGGSYNEQFF. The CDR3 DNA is TGTGCCAGTAGTAAGGGAGGCTCCTACAATGAGCAGTTCTTC. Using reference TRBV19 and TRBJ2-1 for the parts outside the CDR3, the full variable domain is DGGITQSPKYLFRKEGQNVTLSCEQNLNHDAMYWYRQDPGQGLRLIYYSQIVNDFQKGDIAEGYSVSREKKESFPLTVTSAQKNPTAFYLCASSKGGSYNEQFFGPGTRLTVL.